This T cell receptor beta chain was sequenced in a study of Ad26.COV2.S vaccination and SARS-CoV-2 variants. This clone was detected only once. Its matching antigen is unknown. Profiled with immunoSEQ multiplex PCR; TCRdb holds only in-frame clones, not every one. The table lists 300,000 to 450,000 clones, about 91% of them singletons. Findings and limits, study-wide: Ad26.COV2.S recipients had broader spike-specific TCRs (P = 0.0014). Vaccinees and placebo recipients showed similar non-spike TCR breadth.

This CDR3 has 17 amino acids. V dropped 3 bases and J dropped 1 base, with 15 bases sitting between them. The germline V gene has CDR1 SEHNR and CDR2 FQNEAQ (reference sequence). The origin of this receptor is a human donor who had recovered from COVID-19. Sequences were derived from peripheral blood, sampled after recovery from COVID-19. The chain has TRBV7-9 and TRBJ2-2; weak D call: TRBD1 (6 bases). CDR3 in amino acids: CASSFHSTGVNTGELFF. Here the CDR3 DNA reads TGTGCCAGCAGCTTCCACTCGACAGGAGTGAACACCGGGGAGCTGTTTTTT. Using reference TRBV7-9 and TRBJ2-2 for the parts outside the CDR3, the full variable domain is DTGVSQNPRHKITKRGQNVTFRCDPISEHNRLYWYRQTLGQGPEFLTYFQNEAQLEKSRLLSDRFSAERPKGSFSTLEIQRTEQGDSAMYLCASSFHSTGVNTGELFFGEGSRLTVL.